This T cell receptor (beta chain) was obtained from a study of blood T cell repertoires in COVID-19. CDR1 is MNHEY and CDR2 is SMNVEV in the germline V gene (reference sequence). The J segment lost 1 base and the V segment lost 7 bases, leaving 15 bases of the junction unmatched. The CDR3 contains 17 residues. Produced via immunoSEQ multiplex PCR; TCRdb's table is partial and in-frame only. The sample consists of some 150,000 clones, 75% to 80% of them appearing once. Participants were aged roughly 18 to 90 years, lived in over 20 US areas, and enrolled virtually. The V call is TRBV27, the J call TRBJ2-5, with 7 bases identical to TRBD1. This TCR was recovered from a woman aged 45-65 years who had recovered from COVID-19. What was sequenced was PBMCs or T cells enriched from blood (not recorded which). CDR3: CASTERWARGFQETQYF. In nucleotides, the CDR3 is TGTGCCAGCACCGAAAGGTGGGCCAGGGGGTTCCAAGAGACCCAGTACTTC.